This T cell receptor beta chain was retrieved from a study of lymphopenia after photon versus proton radiotherapy. Points from the study as a whole: After lymphocyte nadir, photon-treated repertoires showed oligoclonal expansion, especially CD8+ Temra.

As regards this clone: What it binds is not known.

Trimming removed 3 bases from V and 4 bases from J, with 19 bases in between. The CDR3 extends over 16 amino acids. The V gene's germline CDR1 is SGHKS and CDR2 YYEKEE (reference sequence). Here immunoSEQ multiplex PCR was the method, and the copy in TCRdb shows in-frame clones only, minus some. In the table there are approximately 65,000 clones, approximately 91% of which are singletons. This chain uses TRBV5-5 with TRBJ2-5; D uncertain. The TCR comes from a woman aged 70-85 years with pancreatic cancer. The starting material was peripheral blood, obtained from a patient treated with photon-based radiotherapy. The CDR3 bases are TGTGCCAGCAGCTCCCCAGGCTCGCTTCGCGGAGAGACCCAGTACTTC. It is translated as CASSSPGSLRGETQYF.